This T cell receptor (beta chain) was retrieved from a study of CD8 T cells in Susac syndrome. With random hexamers, reverse transcription was performed on about 0.5 to 1 ug of RNA. Amplification of TCR beta CDR3 spanned 54 Vbeta and 13 Jbeta via immunoSEQ multiplex PCR. A single record per CDR3 protein comes from TCRdb applying MiXCR to the immunoSEQ multiplex PCR reads. The table shows 200,000 or so distinct CDR3 sequences, with approximately 95% occurring only once. Study findings and constraints: Peak Susac CD8+ clonal expansion was seen in TEMRA cells and active patients.

Through negative isolation, CD4+ and CD8+ T cells were obtained, while TEMRA cells were enriched using FACS. About this clonotype itself: Its antigen remains unidentified.

The sample consisted of CD8+ T cells from PBMCs. The receptor was isolated from a human donor with Susac syndrome.

CDR3 DNA sequence: TGCAGCGTTGTCCAGGGGACCACCGGGGAGCTGTTTTTT. It specifies CSVVQGTTGELFF. The chain recombines TRBV29-1 with TRBJ2-2; D is possibly TRBD1 (6 bases). This CDR3 spans 13 amino acids. Germline V CDR1 and CDR2: SQVTM, ANQGSEA. Trimming pared 4 bases from V and 4 bases from J, leaving 10 bases between.